The 8 T cell receptor beta chains below all came from one sample that was sequenced in a study of blood T cells in healthy people across ages. Primers used in a second PCR of roughly 6 to 11 cycles were a sample-barcoded 5' primer and a J-beta primer mix. TCRdb itself ran the 5' RACE reads through MiXCR, one entry per CDR3 protein. Of around 970,000 distinct CDR3 sequences in the sample, roughly 50% are singletons; the top ten hold over 20%. Sample: blood. The source of these receptors is a woman in her sixties in good health.

The chain couples TRBV4-3 to TRBJ2-7; possibly TRBD1 or TRBD2 for D (6 bases each). Germline V gene sequence: CDR1 LGHNA, CDR2 YSLEER. CDR3 length equals 16 residues. V shed 0 bases and J shed 0 bases, with 12 bases lying between them. CDR3 loop: CASSQDSGALSYEQYF. CDR3 coding DNA: TGCGCCAGCAGCCAAGACTCGGGGGCCCTCTCCTACGAGCAGTACTTC.

This clonotype occurred many times. The chain recombines TRBV5-1 with TRBJ2-1; a weak D match, TRBD1 (6 bases). Between the trimmed V and J ends, which lost 0 bases and 6 bases, there was a span of 13 bases. CDR3 size: 15 residues. Germline lookup yields CDR1 SGHRS and CDR2 YFSETQ. CDR3 nucleotides: TGCGCCAGCAGCTTGGGCAGGGGTGTGCGCAATGAGCAGTTCTTC. Protein sequence: CASSLGRGVRNEQFF.

The V call is TRBV20-1, the J call TRBJ2-1; possible D gene TRBD2, 6 bases. Germline assignment: CDR1 DFQATT and CDR2 SNEGSKA (reference sequence). CDR3 size: 15 residues. Between the trimmed V and J ends, which lost 3 bases and 6 bases, there was a span of 18 bases. DNA for the CDR3: TGCAGTGCTAGCCAAACGGGAGCTGAGAGCAATGAGCAGTTCTTC. It specifies CSASQTGAESNEQFF.

Ten or more counts support this clonotype. This sequence joins TRBV7-9 and TRBJ2-7, with a possible D match to TRBD2 (5 bases). This CDR3 is 14 amino acids long. Trimming took 4 bases from V and 0 from J, leaving 10 bases between them. Germline values: CDR1 SEHNR, CDR2 FQNEAQ (reference sequence). CDR3: CASSSTGSSYEQYF. The DNA of the CDR3 is TGTGCCAGCAGCTCCACGGGGAGCTCCTACGAGCAGTACTTC.

This clonotype was observed a few times. The chain joins TRBV3-1 to TRBJ2-3; 8 bases map to TRBD2. The trim removed 1 base at V and 0 bases at J, leaving 9 bases unmatched. There are 18 residues in the CDR3. CDR1 is LGHDT, CDR2 YNNKEL, per germline (reference sequence). Here the CDR3 reads CASSQVVERERSTDTQYF. In DNA, the CDR3 is TGTGCCAGCAGCCAAGTTGTCGAGCGGGAGCGCAGCACAGATACGCAGTATTTT.

V is TRBV27 and J is TRBJ1-6; possibly TRBD1 for D (6 bases). V lost 6 bases and J 3 bases, leaving 15 bases between the germline ends. The CDR3 covers 16 residues. Per germline, CDR1 MNHEY and CDR2 SMNVEV (reference sequence). CDR3 sequence (DNA): TGTGCCAGCAGAAGACAGGCATTATACTATAATTCACCCCTCCACTTT. It translates to CASRRQALYYNSPLHF.

V and J are TRBV6-5 and TRBJ1-5; no reliable D call. The germline gives CDR1 MNHEY, CDR2 SVGAGI. This CDR3 spans 13 amino acids. V shed 5 bases and J shed 7 bases, with 12 bases lying between them. Here the CDR3 DNA reads TGTGCCAGCAGTACCGGGTCCCTGCAGCCCCAGCATTTT. This translates into CASSTGSLQPQHF.

This chain uses TRBV24-1 with TRBJ2-3; TRBD2 matches 13 bases. Trimming took 4 bases from V and 5 from J; bases not matched to a gene: 8. CDR3 size: 17 residues. The germline CDR1 and CDR2 sequences are KGHDR and SFDVKD. The CDR3 DNA reads as TGTGCCACCAGTGACACCGGGACTAGCGGGAACGGAGATACGCAGTATTTT. Translated, it gives CATSDTGTSGNGDTQYF.